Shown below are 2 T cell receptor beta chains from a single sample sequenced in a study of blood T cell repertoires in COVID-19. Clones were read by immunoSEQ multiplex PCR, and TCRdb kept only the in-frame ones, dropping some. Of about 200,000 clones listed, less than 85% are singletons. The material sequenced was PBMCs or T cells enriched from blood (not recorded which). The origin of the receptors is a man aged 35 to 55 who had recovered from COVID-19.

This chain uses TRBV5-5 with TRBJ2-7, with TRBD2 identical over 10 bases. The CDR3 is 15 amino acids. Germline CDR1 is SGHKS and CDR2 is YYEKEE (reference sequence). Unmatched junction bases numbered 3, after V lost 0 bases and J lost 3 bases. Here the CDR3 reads CASSLGAGGFYEQYF. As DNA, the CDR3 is TGTGCCAGCAGCTTGGGAGCGGGAGGGTTCTACGAGCAGTACTTC. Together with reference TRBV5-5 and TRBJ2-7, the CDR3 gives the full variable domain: DAGVTQSPTHLIKTRGQQVTLRCSPISGHKSVSWYQQVLGQGPQFIFQYYEKEERGRGNFPDRFSARQFPNYSSELNVNALLLGDSALYLCASSLGAGGFYEQYFGPGTRLTVT.

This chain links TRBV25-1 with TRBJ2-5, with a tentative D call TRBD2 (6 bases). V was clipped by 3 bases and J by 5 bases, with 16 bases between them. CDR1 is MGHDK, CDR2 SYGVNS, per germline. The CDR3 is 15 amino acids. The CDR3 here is CASSDPRLGRETQYF. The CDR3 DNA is TGTGCCAGCAGTGACCCCCGACTAGGTCGGGAGACCCAGTACTTC.